The rows below give T cell receptor beta chains drawn from one sample of a study of early T cells in non-severe SARS-CoV-2 infection. MiXCR was run by TCRdb on the 5' RACE reads, yielding one entry per CDR3 protein. The sample lists 25,000 to 35,000 distinct CDR3 sequences; 6% were seen once. Sequences were derived from whole blood, sampled at baseline. The receptors derive from an adult who was a healthcare worker with PCR-confirmed SARS-CoV-2 infection or an uninfected control (not recorded which). Both conserved end residues are part of each CDR3. The order of the fields is CDR3 DNA, CDR3 protein, J gene, V gene, clone size, D gene. The D gene is left open where the match is weak. The listing skips clone size in some rows; elsewhere it reads once, few, many or a size class.

CDR3 DNA: TGCAGTGCTAGATTACCAAACACTGAAGCTTTCTTT
CDR3 protein: CSARLPNTEAFF
J gene: TRBJ1-1
V gene: TRBV20-1
clone size: NA
D gene: NA

CDR3 DNA: TGTGCCAGCAGCTTGGCCACCGGGACAGGCTTCTCCTACGAGCAGTACTTC
CDR3 protein: CASSLATGTGFSYEQYF
J gene: TRBJ2-7
V gene: TRBV5-5
clone size: many
D gene: TRBD1

CDR3 DNA: TGTGCCACCAGTGATCCCGACAGGGCGGTCGGGGAGCTGTTTTTT
CDR3 protein: CATSDPDRAVGELFF
J gene: TRBJ2-2
V gene: TRBV24-1
clone size: few
D gene: TRBD1

CDR3 DNA: TGTGCCAGCAGTAGGAAAGAACAGGGGGCAAAAGGCTACACCTTC
CDR3 protein: CASSRKEQGAKGYTF
J gene: TRBJ1-2
V gene: TRBV5-4
clone size: many
D gene: TRBD1

CDR3 DNA: TGTGCCAGCAACCCCTCCAATTCACCCCTCCACTTT
CDR3 protein: CASNPSNSPLHF
J gene: TRBJ1-6
V gene: TRBV2
clone size: few
D gene: NA

CDR3 DNA: TGTGCCAGCAGCCAAGAAGGTTCTGGAAACACCATATATTTT
CDR3 protein: CASSQEGSGNTIYF
J gene: TRBJ1-3
V gene: TRBV4-2
clone size: NA
D gene: NA

CDR3 DNA: TGTGCCAGCAGCCAAGAGTTTGGGACTAGCGTCAGCTCCTACGAGCAGTACTTC
CDR3 protein: CASSQEFGTSVSSYEQYF
J gene: TRBJ2-7
V gene: TRBV14
clone size: few
D gene: TRBD2

CDR3 DNA: TGTGCCAGCAGTGGAAGACAGGGGACGGCTTCTGGGGCCAACGTCCTGACTTTC
CDR3 protein: CASSGRQGTASGANVLTF
J gene: TRBJ2-6
V gene: TRBV28
clone size: many
D gene: TRBD1

CDR3 DNA: TGTGCCAGCAGTCAGGGAAACACCATATATTTT
CDR3 protein: CASSQGNTIYF
J gene: TRBJ1-3
V gene: TRBV6-5
clone size: NA
D gene: NA

CDR3 DNA: TGTGCCAGTAGTACGATTAGCGGGAGGGCAGCAGATACGCAGTATTTT
CDR3 protein: CASSTISGRAADTQYF
J gene: TRBJ2-3
V gene: TRBV19
clone size: many
D gene: TRBD2

CDR3 DNA: TGTGCCAGCTCACCAAATCCCAGCAGCTACGAGCAGTACTTC
CDR3 protein: CASSPNPSSYEQYF
J gene: TRBJ2-7
V gene: TRBV18
clone size: many
D gene: NA

CDR3 DNA: TGTGCCAGCAACCGCCCAGCGGGAGCCGAGACGGAGCAGTTCTTC
CDR3 protein: CASNRPAGAETEQFF
J gene: TRBJ2-1
V gene: TRBV28
clone size: NA
D gene: TRBD2

CDR3 DNA: TGTGCCAGCAGGGACAGCTTAAGGGGTACGCAGTATTTT
CDR3 protein: CASRDSLRGTQYF
J gene: TRBJ2-3
V gene: TRBV6-5
clone size: many
D gene: NA

CDR3 DNA: TGTGCCAGCAGCAGACTAGCCTACGAGCAGTACTTC
CDR3 protein: CASSRLAYEQYF
J gene: TRBJ2-7
V gene: TRBV12-3/TRBV12-4
clone size: many
D gene: NA

CDR3 DNA: TGTGCCAGCAAAGGGAGCGGGAGTAAGTACGAGCAGTACTTC
CDR3 protein: CASKGSGSKYEQYF
J gene: TRBJ2-7
V gene: TRBV25-1
clone size: many
D gene: TRBD2

CDR3 DNA: TGTGCCAGCAGCCAAACCGGGACACCGCAGGTCACTGAAGCTTTCTTT
CDR3 protein: CASSQTGTPQVTEAFF
J gene: TRBJ1-1
V gene: TRBV7-3
clone size: many
D gene: NA

CDR3 DNA: TGCAGTGCTAGAGGGCCCGCTGTGACCCAGTACTTC
CDR3 protein: CSARGPAVTQYF
J gene: TRBJ2-5
V gene: TRBV20-1
clone size: NA
D gene: NA

CDR3 DNA: TGTGCCACCAGCGGATGGTATAGCGGGAGTGGTGACAAAGGTCCCGGGTACAATGAGCAGTTCTTC
CDR3 protein: CATSGWYSGSGDKGPGYNEQFF
J gene: TRBJ2-1
V gene: TRBV24-1
clone size: many
D gene: TRBD2

CDR3 DNA: TGTGCCAGCAGTTACGGACAGGCGAACTACGAGCAGTACTTC
CDR3 protein: CASSYGQANYEQYF
J gene: TRBJ2-7
V gene: TRBV12-3/TRBV12-4
clone size: NA
D gene: TRBD1

CDR3 DNA: TGCAGTGCTTTTCCGGGAGACCCCTCCTACAATGAGCAGTTCTTC
CDR3 protein: CSAFPGDPSYNEQFF
J gene: TRBJ2-1
V gene: TRBV20-1
clone size: many
D gene: NA

CDR3 DNA: TGTGCCAGCAGCCAGCCGGGACTCCCTGGAGGGGAGCTGTTTTTT
CDR3 protein: CASSQPGLPGGELFF
J gene: TRBJ2-2
V gene: TRBV7-2
clone size: many
D gene: NA

CDR3 DNA: TGCGCCAGCAGCTTTTCGGGGACTAGCGGGAGCTACGAGACCCAGTACTTC
CDR3 protein: CASSFSGTSGSYETQYF
J gene: TRBJ2-5
V gene: TRBV5-1
clone size: many
D gene: TRBD2

CDR3 DNA: TGTGCCAGCAGTGACAGGACAGGGGGTGATTCACCCCTCCACTTT
CDR3 protein: CASSDRTGGDSPLHF
J gene: TRBJ1-6
V gene: TRBV6-4
clone size: many
D gene: TRBD1

CDR3 DNA: TGTGCCAGCGCCCCGGACGTCTATAATTCACCCCTCCACTTT
CDR3 protein: CASAPDVYNSPLHF
J gene: TRBJ1-6
V gene: TRBV7-6
clone size: NA
D gene: NA

CDR3 DNA: TGTGCCAGCAGTTCCCCCTATTCACCCCTCCACTTT
CDR3 protein: CASSSPYSPLHF
J gene: TRBJ1-6
V gene: TRBV27
clone size: few
D gene: NA

CDR3 DNA: TGTGCCAGCAGTCCACTCGGAGGATCAGCTAATGAAAAACTGTTTTTT
CDR3 protein: CASSPLGGSANEKLFF
J gene: TRBJ1-4
V gene: TRBV7-9
clone size: many
D gene: NA